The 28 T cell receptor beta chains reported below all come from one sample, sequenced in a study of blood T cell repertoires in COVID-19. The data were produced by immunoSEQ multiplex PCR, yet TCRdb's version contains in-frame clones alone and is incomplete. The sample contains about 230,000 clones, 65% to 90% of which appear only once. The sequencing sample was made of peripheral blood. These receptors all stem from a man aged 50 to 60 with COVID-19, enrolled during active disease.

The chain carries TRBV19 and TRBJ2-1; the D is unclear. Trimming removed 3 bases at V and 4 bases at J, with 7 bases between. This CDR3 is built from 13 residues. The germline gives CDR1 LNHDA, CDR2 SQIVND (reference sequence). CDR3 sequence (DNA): TGTGCCAGTAGTATTCAGTATTACAATGAGCAGTTCTTC. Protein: CASSIQYYNEQFF.

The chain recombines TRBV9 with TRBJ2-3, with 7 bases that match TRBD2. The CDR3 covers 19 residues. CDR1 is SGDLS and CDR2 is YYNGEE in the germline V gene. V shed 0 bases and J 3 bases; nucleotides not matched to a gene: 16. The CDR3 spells CASSVESQGRERKTDTQYF. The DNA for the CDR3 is TGTGCCAGCAGCGTAGAGTCCCAAGGGAGGGAGAGGAAGACAGATACGCAGTATTTT.

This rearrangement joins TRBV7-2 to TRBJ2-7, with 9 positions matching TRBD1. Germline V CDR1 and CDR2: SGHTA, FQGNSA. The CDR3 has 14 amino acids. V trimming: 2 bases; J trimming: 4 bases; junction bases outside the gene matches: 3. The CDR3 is CASSLQTGGYEQYF. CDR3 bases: TGTGCCAGCAGCTTACAGACAGGGGGGTACGAGCAGTACTTC. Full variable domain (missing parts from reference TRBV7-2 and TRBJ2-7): GAGVSQSPSNKVTEKGKDVELRCDPISGHTALYWYRQSLGQGLEFLIYFQGNSAPDKSGLPSDRFSAERTGGSVSTLTIQRTQQEDSAVYLCASSLQTGGYEQYFGPGTRLTVT.

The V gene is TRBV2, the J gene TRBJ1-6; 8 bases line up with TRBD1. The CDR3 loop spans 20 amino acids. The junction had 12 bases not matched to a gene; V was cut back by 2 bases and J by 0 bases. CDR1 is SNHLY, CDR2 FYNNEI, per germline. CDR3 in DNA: TGTGCCAGCAGTGAATACGGGACAGGTGTAATAGCCTCCTATAATTCACCCCTCCACTTT. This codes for CASSEYGTGVIASYNSPLHF.

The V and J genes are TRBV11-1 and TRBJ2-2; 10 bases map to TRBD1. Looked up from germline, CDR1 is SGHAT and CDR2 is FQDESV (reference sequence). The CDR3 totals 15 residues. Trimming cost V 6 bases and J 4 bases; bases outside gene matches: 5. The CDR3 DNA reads TGTGCCAGCAGACGAAGACAGGGGGCCACCGGGGAGCTGTTTTTT. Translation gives CASRRRQGATGELFF.

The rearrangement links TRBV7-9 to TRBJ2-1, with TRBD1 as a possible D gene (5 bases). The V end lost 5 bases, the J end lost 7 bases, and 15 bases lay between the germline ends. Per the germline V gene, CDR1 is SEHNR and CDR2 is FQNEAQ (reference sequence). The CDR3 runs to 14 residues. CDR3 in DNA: TGTGCCAGCAGCCTAGGAGACAGCACAAATGAGCAGTTCTTC. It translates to CASSLGDSTNEQFF.

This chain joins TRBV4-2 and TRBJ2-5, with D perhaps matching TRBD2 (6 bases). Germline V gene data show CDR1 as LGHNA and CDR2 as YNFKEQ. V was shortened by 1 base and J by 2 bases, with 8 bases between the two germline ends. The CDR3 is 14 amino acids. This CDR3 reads CASSQVADQETQYF. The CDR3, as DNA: TGTGCCAGCAGCCAAGTAGCGGATCAAGAGACCCAGTACTTC.

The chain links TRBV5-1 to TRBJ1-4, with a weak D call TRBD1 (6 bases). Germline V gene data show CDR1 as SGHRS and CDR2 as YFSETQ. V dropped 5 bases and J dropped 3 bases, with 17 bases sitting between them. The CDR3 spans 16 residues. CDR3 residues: CASRIRGGAANEKLFF. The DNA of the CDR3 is TGCGCCAGCAGGATCAGAGGGGGGGCTGCTAATGAAAAACTGTTTTTT.

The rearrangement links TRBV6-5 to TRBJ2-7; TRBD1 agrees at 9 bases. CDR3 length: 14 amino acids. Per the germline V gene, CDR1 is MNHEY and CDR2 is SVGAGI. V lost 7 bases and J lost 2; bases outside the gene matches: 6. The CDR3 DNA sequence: TGTGCCAGCATTAACAGGGGGCCTACCTACGAGCAGTACTTC. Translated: CASINRGPTYEQYF.

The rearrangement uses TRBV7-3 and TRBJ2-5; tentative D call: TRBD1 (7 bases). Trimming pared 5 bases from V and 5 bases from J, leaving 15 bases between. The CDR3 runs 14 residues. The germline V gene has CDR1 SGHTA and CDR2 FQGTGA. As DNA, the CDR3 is TGTGCCAGCAGCCCACGACCAGGGGGGGAGACCCAGTACTTC. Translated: CASSPRPGGETQYF.

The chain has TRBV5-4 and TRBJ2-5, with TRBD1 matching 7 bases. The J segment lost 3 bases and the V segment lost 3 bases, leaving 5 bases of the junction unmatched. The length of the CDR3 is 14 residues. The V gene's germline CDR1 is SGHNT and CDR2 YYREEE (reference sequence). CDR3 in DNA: TGTGCCAGCAGCTGGGACAGACGTGAAGAGACCCAGTACTTC. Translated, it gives CASSWDRREETQYF.

The CDR3 loop is CASSPGRGSNQPQHF. As DNA, the CDR3 is TGTGCCAGCAGTCCGGGCAGGGGGAGCAATCAGCCCCAGCATTTT. The gene calls are TRBV28 and TRBJ1-5, with TRBD1 matching 7 bases. This CDR3 has 15 residues. The V gene end was trimmed by 5 bases and the J gene end by 1 base; junction bases not matched to a gene: 5. Per germline, CDR1 MDHEN and CDR2 SYDVKM.

CDR3 nucleotide sequence: TGTGCCAGCTCACCATCCCCCCACAATCAGCCCCAGCATTTT. This translates into CASSPSPHNQPQHF. The chain carries TRBV18 and TRBJ1-5; D remains ambiguous. The V end lost 2 bases, the J end lost 3 bases, and 8 bases lay between the germline ends. The CDR3 loop spans 14 amino acids. CDR1 and CDR2 from the germline V gene are KGHSH and LQKENI.

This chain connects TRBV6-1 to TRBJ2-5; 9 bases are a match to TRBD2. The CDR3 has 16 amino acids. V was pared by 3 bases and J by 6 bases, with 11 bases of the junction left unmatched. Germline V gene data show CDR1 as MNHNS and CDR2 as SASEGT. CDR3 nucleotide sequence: TGTGCCAGCAGTGATTTGTCTAGCGGGATAAGAAAGACCCAGTACTTC. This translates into CASSDLSSGIRKTQYF.

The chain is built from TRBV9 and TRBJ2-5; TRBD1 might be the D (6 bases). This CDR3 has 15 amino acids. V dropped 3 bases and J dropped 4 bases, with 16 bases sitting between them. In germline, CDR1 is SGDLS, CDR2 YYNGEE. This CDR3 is CASSASTGTVETQYF. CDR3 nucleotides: TGTGCCAGCAGCGCAAGTACAGGGACGGTAGAGACCCAGTACTTC.

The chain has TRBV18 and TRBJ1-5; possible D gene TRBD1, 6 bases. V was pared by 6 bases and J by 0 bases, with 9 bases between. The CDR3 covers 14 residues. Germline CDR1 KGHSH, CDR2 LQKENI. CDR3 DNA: TGTGCCAGCTCCCTCAGGGGTAGCAATCAGCCCCAGCATTTT. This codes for CASSLRGSNQPQHF.

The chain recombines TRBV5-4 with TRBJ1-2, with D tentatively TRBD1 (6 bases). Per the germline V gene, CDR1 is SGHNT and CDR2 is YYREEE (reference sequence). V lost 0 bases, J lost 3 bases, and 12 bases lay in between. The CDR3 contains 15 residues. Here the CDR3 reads CASSLAYRTDYGYTF. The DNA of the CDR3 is TGTGCCAGCAGCTTGGCATACCGGACAGACTATGGCTACACCTTC.

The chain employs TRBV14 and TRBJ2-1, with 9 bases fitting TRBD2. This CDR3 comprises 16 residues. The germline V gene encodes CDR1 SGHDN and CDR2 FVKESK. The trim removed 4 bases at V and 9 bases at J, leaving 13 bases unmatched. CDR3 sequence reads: CASSPVLAGGRGEQFF. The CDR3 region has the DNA TGTGCCAGCAGCCCAGTTCTGGCGGGAGGGCGCGGTGAGCAGTTCTTC. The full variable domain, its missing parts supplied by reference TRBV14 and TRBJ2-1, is EAGVTQFPSHSVIEKGQTVTLRCDPISGHDNLYWYRRVMGKEIKFLLHFVKESKQDESGMPNNRFLAERTGGTYSTLKVQPAELEDSGVYFCASSPVLAGGRGEQFFGPGTRLTVL.

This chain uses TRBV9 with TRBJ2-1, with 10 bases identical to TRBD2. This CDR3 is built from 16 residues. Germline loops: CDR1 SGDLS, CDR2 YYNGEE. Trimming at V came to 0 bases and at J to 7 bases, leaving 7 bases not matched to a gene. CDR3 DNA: TGTGCCAGCAGCGTAGGGGCTAGCGGGAGTGTTAATGAGCAGTTCTTC. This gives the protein CASSVGASGSVNEQFF.

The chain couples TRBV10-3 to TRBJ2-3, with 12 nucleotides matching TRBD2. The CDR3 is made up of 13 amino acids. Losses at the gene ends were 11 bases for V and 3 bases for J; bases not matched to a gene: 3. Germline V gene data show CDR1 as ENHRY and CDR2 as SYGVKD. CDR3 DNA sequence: TGTGCCGTCCTAGCGGGGGGGACAGATACGCAGTATTTT. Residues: CAVLAGGTDTQYF.

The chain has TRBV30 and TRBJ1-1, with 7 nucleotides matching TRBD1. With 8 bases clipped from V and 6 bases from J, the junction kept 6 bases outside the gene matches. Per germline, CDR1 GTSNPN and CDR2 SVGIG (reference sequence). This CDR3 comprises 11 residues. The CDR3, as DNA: TGTGCCAGAAACAGGGGATCTGAAGCTTTCTTT. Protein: CARNRGSEAFF.

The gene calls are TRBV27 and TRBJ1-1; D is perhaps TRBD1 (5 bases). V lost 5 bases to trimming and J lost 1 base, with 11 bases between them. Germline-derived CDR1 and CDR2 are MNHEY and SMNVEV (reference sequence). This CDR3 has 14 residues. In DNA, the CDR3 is TGTGCCAGCAGTCCGGGACTGCCGAACACTGAAGCTTTCTTT. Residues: CASSPGLPNTEAFF.

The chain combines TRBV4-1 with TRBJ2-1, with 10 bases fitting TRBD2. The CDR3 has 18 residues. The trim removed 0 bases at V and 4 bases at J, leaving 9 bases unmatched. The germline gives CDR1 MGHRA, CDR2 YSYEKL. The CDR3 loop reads CASSQDWAPSGSYNEQFF. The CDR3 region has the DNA TGCGCCAGCAGCCAAGATTGGGCCCCTAGCGGGAGTTACAATGAGCAGTTCTTC.

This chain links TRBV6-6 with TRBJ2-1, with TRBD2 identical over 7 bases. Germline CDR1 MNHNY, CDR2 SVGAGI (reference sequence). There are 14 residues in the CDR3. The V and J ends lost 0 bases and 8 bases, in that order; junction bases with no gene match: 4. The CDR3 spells CASSYSAGRDEQFF. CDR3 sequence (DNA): TGTGCCAGCAGTTACTCGGCAGGGAGGGATGAGCAGTTCTTC.

The CDR3: CAISSTPTTGSGAGELFF. Written as DNA, the CDR3 is TGTGCCATCAGTTCGACACCAACCACAGGGAGTGGGGCCGGGGAGCTGTTTTTT. The J gene is TRBJ2-2, the V gene TRBV10-3; D is perhaps TRBD1 (6 bases). Germline V CDR1 and CDR2: ENHRY, SYGVKD. CDR3 length: 18 residues. Trimming took 5 bases from V and 6 from J, leaving 25 bases between them.

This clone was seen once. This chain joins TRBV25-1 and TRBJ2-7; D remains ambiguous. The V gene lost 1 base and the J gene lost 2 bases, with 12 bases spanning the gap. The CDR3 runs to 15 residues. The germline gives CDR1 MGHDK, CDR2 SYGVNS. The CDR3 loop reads CASSELQLGTYEQYF. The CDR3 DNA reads TGTGCCAGCAGTGAATTACAGCTCGGCACCTACGAGCAGTACTTC.

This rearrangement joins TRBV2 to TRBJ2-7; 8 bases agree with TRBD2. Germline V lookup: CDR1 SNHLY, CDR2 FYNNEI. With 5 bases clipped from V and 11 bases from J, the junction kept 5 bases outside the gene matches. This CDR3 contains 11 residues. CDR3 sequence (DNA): TGTGCCAGCAGTTCGGGGGGGCTGGAGTACTTC. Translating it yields CASSSGGLEYF.

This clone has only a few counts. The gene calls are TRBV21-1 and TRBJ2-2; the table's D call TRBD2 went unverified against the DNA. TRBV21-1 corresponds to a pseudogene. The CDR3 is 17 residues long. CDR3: CASSKARASENTGELFF. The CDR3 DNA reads TGTGCCAGCAGCAAAGCGAGGGCTTCAGAGAACACCGGGGAGCTGTTTTTT.